Listed below are T cell receptor beta chains from one sample, sequenced in a study of cytomegalovirus exposure and HLA in healthy donors. Method: immunoSEQ multiplex PCR; TCRdb's copy keeps in-frame clones and lacks some. The sample lists roughly 150,000 clones; approximately 70% were seen once. Sequences were obtained from PBMCs. These receptors came from a woman aged 55-70 years in good health and CMV-seropositive. Both conserved end residues are trimmed from each CDR3. D genes are given only for firm matches.

>TRBJ1-1|TRBD1|TRBV5-1
ASSVIPVGQATEAF
>TRBJ1-1|.|TRBV12-5
ASAPTRTEAF
>TRBJ1-5|TRBD1|TRBV19
ASMETITGGRNQPQH
>TRBJ1-1|.|TRBV6-6
ASTPGQTNTEAF
>TRBJ1-5|.|TRBV7-9
ASSFEGPGNQPQH
>TRBJ2-5|TRBD2|TRBV30
VWSGRASGSETQY
>TRBJ2-1|TRBD2|TRBV5-4
ASSLGGGGSYNEQF
>TRBJ1-2|TRBD1|TRBV7-9
ASSRNNRGLDYGYT
>TRBJ2-3|TRBD2|TRBV4-1
ASSQTRLAGITDTQY
>TRBJ2-3|TRBD1|TRBV5-4
ASSMSGTGIADTQY
>TRBJ1-5|.|TRBV19
ASSDTGSNQPQH
>TRBJ1-1|.|TRBV7-9
ASSLEGTLEAF
>TRBJ1-2|.|TRBV5-1
ASSLGGDNYGYT
>TRBJ2-7|.|TRBV6-1
ASRVSSYEQY
>TRBJ2-1|.|TRBV29-1
SVERGGTGINEQF
>TRBJ1-1|.|TRBV5-1
ASTPGLTNTEAF
>TRBJ1-3|.|TRBV5-6
ASSLVVGLRNTIY
>TRBJ2-1|.|TRBV19
ASTGSGDYNEQF
>TRBJ2-7|TRBD1|TRBV6-1
ASSWDRSSYEQY
>TRBJ2-7|.|TRBV7-2
ASSLRRSYEQY
>TRBJ2-7|TRBD1|TRBV28
ASSPAGQGPEEQY
>TRBJ1-1|.|TRBV11-2
ASSFQSTEAF
>TRBJ1-5|.|TRBV7-8
ASSARIADQPQH
>TRBJ1-2|TRBD1|TRBV9
ASSVSDRGANYGYT
>TRBJ2-2|.|TRBV6-1
ASSVRGWLF
>TRBJ2-1|.|TRBV4-1
ASSQFHLARGSYNEQF
>TRBJ2-7|.|TRBV14
ASSQVGPLEQY
>TRBJ2-7|TRBD2|TRBV15
ATSRGSGGWSYEQY
>TRBJ1-5|.|TRBV6-1
ASSEIDSQPQH
>TRBJ1-5|.|TRBV5-8
ASSLGLQNQPQH
>TRBJ1-1|TRBD1|TRBV7-9
ASSLTGQGNTEAF
>TRBJ2-1|TRBD2|TRBV18
ASSSSGRAVNEQF
>TRBJ2-7|TRBD2|TRBV4-1
ASSQGSGAGGPYEQY
>TRBJ1-2|TRBD1|TRBV4-1
ASSQDQDRAYGYT
>TRBJ1-5|.|TRBV19
ASSISWDLNQPQH
>TRBJ2-7|TRBD1|TRBV7-8
ASSLEVRTGMGEQY
>TRBJ1-5|TRBD1|TRBV7-2
ASRRGPGNQPQH
>TRBJ2-5|.|TRBV5-1
ASSLAPKGRGETQY
>TRBJ1-1|.|TRBV28
ASSLGPQGAF
>TRBJ2-7|.|TRBV2
ASSEQVSPSYEQY
>TRBJ2-7|TRBD1|TRBV5-1
ASSFVTGAGEQY
>TRBJ1-1|.|TRBV5-1
ASSWGGNTEAF
>TRBJ2-5|.|TRBV28
ASTTPGGRETQY
>TRBJ2-5|TRBD1|TRBV5-1
ASSFSGGTGGETQY
>TRBJ2-7|.|TRBV18
ASSREPISYEQY
>TRBJ1-5|TRBD1|TRBV28
ASRDRGGQPQH
>TRBJ1-2|TRBD1|TRBV28
ASSPQGAGSYGYT
>TRBJ1-1|.|TRBV7-2
ASSLQPLANTEAF
>TRBJ1-4|.|TRBV5-1
ASSPGLEGEKLF
>TRBJ2-3|.|TRBV29-1
SYGFTDTQY